This T cell receptor beta chain was recorded in a study of cytomegalovirus exposure and HLA in healthy donors. Concerning this clone itself: The antigen is not known.

Germline V lookup: CDR1 SGHKS, CDR2 YYEKEE (reference sequence). CDR3 length: 15 residues. Study-wide results and caveats: Rare TCR sequences predominated, though certain public TCRs were found in many donors. Donors belonging to an Asian-associated ancestry cluster reportedly showed fewer N-insertions in productive TCRs than the 666-donor mean, according to what a later analysis found. Association of a missense DCLRE1C variant with TCR beta V- and J-gene trimming was reported in a later analysis.

In the PCR, 60 Vbeta and 13 Jbeta primers were used. Libraries were prepared by immunoSEQ multiplex PCR; TCRdb keeps only in-frame clonotypes and omits some of them. The sample has hundreds of thousands of clones; about 74% are singletons. Sample: PBMCs. This receptor was identified in a woman aged 25 to 39 in good health and CMV-seronegative. This chain connects TRBV5-5 to TRBJ2-5; 11 bases map to TRBD1. The tail of the sequence fits TRBJ2-7 better, so the J call may be wrong. Here the CDR3 DNA reads TGTGCCAGCAGCTTCCATGGACAGGGGGCGTACGAGCAGTACTTC. Translated: CASSFHGQGAYEQYF.